The source of this T cell receptor beta chain is a study of T-cell reconstitution after alpha-beta-depleted transplantation in children. Overall study findings and caveats: A year post-transplant, T-cell counts and diversity derived mostly from newly produced T cells. The origin of high day-60 TCRbeta diversity in some patients lay in surviving recipient T cells and thymic progenitors. About two months after transplant, alpha-beta T cells reportedly came from several hundred expanded graft clones.

In this sample, this clonotype turned up many times. Its antigen is still unknown. Unique molecular identifiers were used in preparing the TCRbeta library. TCRdb re-called the PCR reads through MiXCR, storing one row per CDR3 protein. The repertoire consists of around 700,000 distinct CDR3 sequences, with around 12% occurring once and the leading ten covering 0.75% to 0.85%. Germline lookup yields CDR1 SGHRS and CDR2 YFSETQ. CDR3 length: 15 amino acids. The germline V and J ends were trimmed by 0 bases and 8 bases, with 15 bases remaining between them. The gene calls are TRBV5-1 and TRBJ2-1; D ambiguous. This TCR was recovered from a girl between 2 and 10 years old with congenital amegakaryocytic thrombocytopenia, due to receive a stem cell transplant. The sample here was PBMCs, taken before TCRalphabeta/CD19-depleted stem cell transplant. The CDR3 bases are TGCGCCAGCAGCTTGGAAGACGCATCGGGCCATGAGCAGTTCTTC. Its translation is CASSLEDASGHEQFF.